This TCR beta chain originates from a study of PD-L1 blockade in urothelial cancer. Overall study: Atezolizumab was started by patients in 2014 at 1,200 mg intravenously every 3 weeks. There were a median of approximately 130,000 T cells in blood samples. Researchers looked at the blood 3 weeks (second dose) and 6 weeks after treatment began.

Every PCR got spiked synthetic TCR analog templates. Data came from immunoSEQ multiplex PCR; TCRdb stores just in-frame clones and leaves some out. The sample shows about 43,000 clones, approximately 90% of them seen only once. Trimming pared 0 bases from V and 4 bases from J, leaving 8 bases between. Germline CDR1 and CDR2: SGHRS and YFSETQ. This CDR3 comprises 14 residues. The sequence came from a woman in her sixties or seventies with urothelial cancer. The J gene is TRBJ2-1, the V gene TRBV5-1; tentatively, D is TRBD1 (5 bases). The input for sequencing was PBMCs, taken around atezolizumab (anti-PD-L1) treatment. Here the CDR3 reads CASSLGDSYNEQFF. The CDR3 DNA sequence: TGCGCCAGCAGCTTGGGTGACAGTTACAATGAGCAGTTCTTC. The full variable domain, completed using reference TRBV5-1 and TRBJ2-1, is KAGVTQTPRYLIKTRGQQVTLSCSPISGHRSVSWYQQTPGQGLQFLFEYFSETQRNKGNFPGRFSGRQFSNSRSEMNVSTLELGDSALYLCASSLGDSYNEQFFGPGTRLTVL.